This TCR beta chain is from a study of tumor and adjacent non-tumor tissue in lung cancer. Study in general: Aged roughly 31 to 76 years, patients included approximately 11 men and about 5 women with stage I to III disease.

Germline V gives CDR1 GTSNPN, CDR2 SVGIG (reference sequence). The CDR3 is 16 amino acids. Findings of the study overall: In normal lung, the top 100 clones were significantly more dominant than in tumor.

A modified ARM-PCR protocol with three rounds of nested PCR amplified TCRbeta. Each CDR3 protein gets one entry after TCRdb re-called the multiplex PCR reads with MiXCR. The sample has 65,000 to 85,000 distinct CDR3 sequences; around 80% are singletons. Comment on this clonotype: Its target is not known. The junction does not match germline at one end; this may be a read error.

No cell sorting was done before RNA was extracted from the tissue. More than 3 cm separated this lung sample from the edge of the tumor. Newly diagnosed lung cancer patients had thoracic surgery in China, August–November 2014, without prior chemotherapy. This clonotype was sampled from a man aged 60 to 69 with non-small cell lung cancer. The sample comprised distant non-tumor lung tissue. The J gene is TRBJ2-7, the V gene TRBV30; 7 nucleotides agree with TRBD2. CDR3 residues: CAWSGLPNGRPYEQYF. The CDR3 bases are TGCGCATGGAGTGGACTGCCTAACGGGAGGCCCTACGAGCAGTACTTC.